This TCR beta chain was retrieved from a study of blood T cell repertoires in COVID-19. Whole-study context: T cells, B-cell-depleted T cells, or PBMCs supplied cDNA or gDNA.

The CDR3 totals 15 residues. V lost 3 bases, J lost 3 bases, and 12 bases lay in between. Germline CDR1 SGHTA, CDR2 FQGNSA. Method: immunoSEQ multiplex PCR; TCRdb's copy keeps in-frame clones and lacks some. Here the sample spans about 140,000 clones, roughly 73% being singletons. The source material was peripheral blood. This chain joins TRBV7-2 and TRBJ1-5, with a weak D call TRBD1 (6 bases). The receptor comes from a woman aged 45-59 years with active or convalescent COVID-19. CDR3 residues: CASSFSTGANQPQHF. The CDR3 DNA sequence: TGTGCCAGCAGCTTCTCGACAGGCGCCAATCAGCCCCAGCATTTT.